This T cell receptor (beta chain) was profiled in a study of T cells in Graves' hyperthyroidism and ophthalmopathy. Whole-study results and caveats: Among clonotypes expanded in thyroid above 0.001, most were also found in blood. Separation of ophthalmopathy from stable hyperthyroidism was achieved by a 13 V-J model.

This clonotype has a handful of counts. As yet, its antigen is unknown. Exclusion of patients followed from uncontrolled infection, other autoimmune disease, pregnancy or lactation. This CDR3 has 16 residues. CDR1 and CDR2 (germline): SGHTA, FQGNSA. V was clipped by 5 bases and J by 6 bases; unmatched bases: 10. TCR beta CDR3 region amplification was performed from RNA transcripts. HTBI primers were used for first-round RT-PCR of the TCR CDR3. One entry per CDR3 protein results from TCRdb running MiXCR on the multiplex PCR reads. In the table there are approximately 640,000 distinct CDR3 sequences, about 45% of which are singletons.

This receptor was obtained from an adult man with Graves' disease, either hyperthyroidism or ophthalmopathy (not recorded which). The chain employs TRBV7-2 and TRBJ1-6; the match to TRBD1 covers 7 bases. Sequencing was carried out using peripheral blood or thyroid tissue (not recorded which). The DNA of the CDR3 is TGTGCCAGCAGCATGACCGACAGGGATGGTAATTCACCCCTCCACTTT. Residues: CASSMTDRDGNSPLHF.